The 30 T cell receptor beta chains listed next were all sequenced from one sample in a study of blood T cell repertoires in COVID-19. Using immunoSEQ multiplex PCR, the repertoire was profiled, and TCRdb retains in-frame clones only, with some absent. The sample lists roughly 58,000 clones; roughly four fifths were seen once. Sequencing was carried out using peripheral blood. The source of these receptors is a man in his 60s with COVID-19, enrolled during active disease.

The gene calls are TRBV27 and TRBJ2-5; tentatively, D is TRBD1 (6 bases). With 3 bases removed from V and 6 bases from J, the gap between germline ends came to 17 bases. The CDR3 runs 15 residues. The germline V gene has CDR1 MNHEY and CDR2 SMNVEV (reference sequence). In DNA, the CDR3 is TGTGCCAGCAGTTTTTCGGACAGCCGCGTCAAGACCCAGTACTTC. This translates into CASSFSDSRVKTQYF.

This rearrangement joins TRBV6-2 or TRBV6-3 to TRBJ1-2, with D perhaps matching TRBD1 (6 bases). This CDR3 comprises 13 residues. Trimming removed 6 bases from V and 8 bases from J, with 16 bases in between. Germline CDR1 reads MNHEY; CDR2 reads SVGEGT. CDR3 coding DNA: TGTGCCAGCAGCTCCGACAGGCCGGGGGGCTACACCTTC. It is translated as CASSSDRPGGYTF.

The sample holds a few counts of this clone. J is TRBJ2-2 and V is TRBV5-1, with 9 bases aligning to TRBD2. V lost 0 bases and J lost 1; bases outside the gene matches: 4. Germline values: CDR1 SGHRS, CDR2 YFSETQ. The CDR3 runs 17 residues. The DNA for the CDR3 is TGCGCCAGCAGCTTGGTAGCGGGAGATTGGAACACCGGGGAGCTGTTTTTT. Translated, it gives CASSLVAGDWNTGELFF.

The V gene is TRBV7-8, the J gene TRBJ2-1; 8 nucleotides agree with TRBD2. The length of the CDR3 is 19 residues. V gave up 5 bases and J gave up 8 bases; unmatched junction bases: 23. Germline CDR1 SGHVS, CDR2 FQNEAQ. CDR3 in DNA: TGTGCCAGCAGCAACAGACGGACGATGCTAGCGGGCTCGAGCCATGAGCAGTTCTTC. Its protein product is CASSNRRTMLAGSSHEQFF.

The CDR3 reads CASSEGGQGGYEQYF. The CDR3 DNA sequence: TGTGCCAGCAGTGAAGGAGGACAGGGGGGCTACGAGCAGTACTTC. The J gene is TRBJ2-7, the V gene TRBV2, with 10 bases aligning to TRBD1. J was trimmed by 3 bases and V by 1 base; bases with no gene match: 3. The CDR3 covers 15 residues. Germline V gives CDR1 SNHLY, CDR2 FYNNEI. Variable domain in full (rest from reference TRBV2 and TRBJ2-7): EPEVTQTPSHQVTQMGQEVILRCVPISNHLYFYWYRQILGQKVEFLVSFYNNEISEKSEIFDDQFSVERPDGSNFTLKIRSTKLEDSAMYFCASSEGGQGGYEQYFGPGTRLTVT.

This clone was seen a handful of times. The chain joins TRBV11-2 to TRBJ2-5; the match to TRBD2 covers 8 bases. Germline V CDR1 and CDR2: SGHAT, FQNNGV. V shed 4 bases, J shed 4 bases, and the junction held 8 bases outside the gene matches. The CDR3 is 15 residues long. The CDR3: CASSSGGASSETQYF. The CDR3 region has the DNA TGTGCCAGCAGCTCCGGGGGGGCCAGCTCAGAGACCCAGTACTTC.

V gene TRBV2 combines with J gene TRBJ2-1; 9 bases fit TRBD2. Trimming at V came to 6 bases and at J to 7 bases, leaving 10 bases not matched to a gene. CDR1 and CDR2 from the germline V gene are SNHLY and FYNNEI. The CDR3 loop spans 15 amino acids. CDR3: CASRVFSGSENEQFF. The DNA for the CDR3 is TGTGCCAGCAGGGTGTTTAGCGGGAGCGAGAATGAGCAGTTCTTC.

The CDR3 coding sequence is TGTGCCAGCAGTCCTCAGGGGCGTAACTATGGCTACACCTTC. This sequence encodes CASSPQGRNYGYTF. The chain joins TRBV27 to TRBJ1-2; weak D call: TRBD1 (6 bases). V was pared by 5 bases and J by 1 base, with 11 bases between. This CDR3 has 14 residues. Germline V lookup: CDR1 MNHEY, CDR2 SMNVEV (reference sequence).

CDR3 DNA sequence: TGTGCCAGCAGTGAAGTGGGCAGGGACTATGGCTACACCTTC. Its protein product is CASSEVGRDYGYTF. The V and J genes are TRBV6-1 and TRBJ1-2, with D possibly matching TRBD1 (5 bases). The V gene lost 1 base and the J gene lost 3 bases, with 9 bases spanning the gap. The CDR3 is made up of 14 amino acids. From germline, CDR1 is MNHNS and CDR2 SASEGT.

The rearrangement uses TRBV27 and TRBJ2-7; weak D call: TRBD2 (5 bases). V was trimmed by 2 bases and J by 6 bases, leaving 11 bases between them. From germline, CDR1 is MNHEY and CDR2 SMNVEV (reference sequence). The CDR3 sequence is 13 residues long. In nucleotides, the CDR3 is TGTGCCAGCAGTTTAGGACTGGGCGGCGAGCAGTACTTC. Translation gives CASSLGLGGEQYF.

This chain links TRBV11-1 with TRBJ1-1; TRBD1 matches 7 bases. The ends lost 6 bases at V and 3 bases at J; junction bases unmatched: 4. This CDR3 is built from 13 residues. The germline V gene has CDR1 SGHAT and CDR2 FQDESV (reference sequence). In nucleotides, the CDR3 is TGTGCCAGCAGAATGGGACAGTACACTGAAGCTTTCTTT. It translates to CASRMGQYTEAFF.

The CDR3 loop reads CASSLSPSQQETQYF. CDR3 bases: TGTGCCAGCAGCTTAAGTCCCTCACAGCAAGAGACCCAGTACTTC. The rearrangement uses TRBV7-3 and TRBJ2-5; unclear D gene. Germline loops: CDR1 SGHTA, CDR2 FQGTGA. V was clipped by 1 base and J by 2 bases, with 11 bases between them. The CDR3 contains 15 residues.

This chain links TRBV19 with TRBJ2-3; maybe TRBD2 (5 bases). CDR3 length: 16 residues. Germline V CDR1 and CDR2: LNHDA, SQIVND (reference sequence). Trimming cost V 7 bases and J 2 bases, with 19 bases left between them. CDR3 amino acids: CASTGDSSPATDTQYF. Written as DNA, the CDR3 is TGTGCCAGTACCGGGGATAGCAGCCCAGCCACAGATACGCAGTATTTT.

V gene TRBV5-1 combines with J gene TRBJ2-2; perhaps TRBD1 as D (6 bases). The CDR3 is 15 amino acids. Germline lookup yields CDR1 SGHRS and CDR2 YFSETQ. Trimming left V 5 bases short and J 4 bases short, with 15 bases between. CDR3 loop: CASRDTGSVTGELFF. In nucleotides, the CDR3 is TGCGCCAGCAGAGACACAGGGTCTGTCACCGGGGAGCTGTTTTTT.

This chain uses TRBV6-6 with TRBJ2-5; TRBD2 matches 10 bases. The CDR3 is made up of 15 amino acids. The junction had 2 bases not matched to a gene; V was cut back by 0 bases and J by 4 bases. Looked up from germline, CDR1 is MNHNY and CDR2 is SVGAGI (reference sequence). CDR3 sequence reads: CASSYSSGRGETQYF. In DNA form, the CDR3 reads TGTGCCAGCAGTTACTCGAGCGGGAGGGGAGAGACCCAGTACTTC.

The chain uses TRBV6-1 and TRBJ2-5; TRBD2 might be the D (6 bases). The CDR3 loop spans 14 amino acids. The V end lost 0 bases, the J end lost 5 bases, and 10 bases lay between the germline ends. The germline V gene encodes CDR1 MNHNS and CDR2 SASEGT. DNA of the CDR3: TGTGCCAGCAGTGAAGCGGGGGGTTGGGAGACCCAGTACTTC. Amino acid sequence: CASSEAGGWETQYF.

The chain employs TRBV18 and TRBJ1-1; D perhaps matches TRBD1 (5 bases). Germline-derived CDR1 and CDR2 are KGHSH and LQKENI. This CDR3 has 16 amino acids. V shed 3 bases and J shed 4 bases, with 18 bases lying between them. The CDR3 reads CASSPILPRRGTEAFF. The CDR3 DNA sequence: TGTGCCAGCTCACCGATCCTCCCCCGAAGGGGCACTGAAGCTTTCTTT.

The chain carries TRBV3-1 (or the pseudogene TRBV3-2) and TRBJ2-2; 15 bases are a match to TRBD2. CDR1 is LGHDT and CDR2 is YNNKEL in the germline V gene (reference sequence). The V gene end was trimmed by 3 bases and the J gene end by 5 bases; junction bases not matched to a gene: 7. CDR3 length equals 18 residues. CDR3 region: CASSQWTSGGAFTGELFF. Written as DNA, the CDR3 is TGTGCCAGCAGCCAGTGGACTAGCGGGGGGGCGTTTACCGGGGAGCTGTTTTTT.

The V call is TRBV21-1, the J call TRBJ1-6; TRBD1 was called by the table and not checked on the DNA. TRBV21-1 is a documented pseudogene. The length of the CDR3 is 11 residues. The CDR3 is CARGQNSPLHF. The CDR3 DNA reads as TGTGCCAGGGGACAGAATTCACCCCTCCACTTT.

This clone has only a few counts. The chain recombines TRBV27 with TRBJ1-1; no clear D gene. This CDR3 comprises 15 residues. Germline V gives CDR1 MNHEY, CDR2 SMNVEV (reference sequence). V was trimmed by 2 bases and J by 0 bases, leaving 10 bases between them. CDR3 in DNA: TGTGCCAGCAGTTTAAGGGCGGGCTTGAACACTGAAGCTTTCTTT. Translation: CASSLRAGLNTEAFF.

This clone has a handful of counts. The genes are TRBV5-1 and TRBJ1-1; 10 bases are shared with TRBD1. The J segment lost 3 bases and the V segment lost 0 bases, leaving 2 bases of the junction unmatched. Germline V gene lookup returns CDR1 SGHRS and CDR2 YFSETQ. The CDR3 covers 15 residues. CDR3 protein: CASSLGGTGDTEAFF. The CDR3 coding sequence is TGCGCCAGCAGCTTGGGAGGGACAGGGGACACTGAAGCTTTCTTT.

This clone was found a few times. The chain has TRBV4-3 and TRBJ2-3; the match to TRBD2 covers 8 bases. The CDR3 runs 17 residues. Germline V gene data show CDR1 as LGHNA and CDR2 as YSLEER. V was pared by 3 bases and J by 1 base, with 9 bases of the junction left unmatched. The CDR3 spells CASSQGTSGRGTDTQYF. Here the CDR3 DNA reads TGCGCCAGCAGCCAGGGTACTAGCGGAAGGGGCACAGATACGCAGTATTTT.

The chain employs TRBV11-3 and TRBJ1-2; 10 bases fit TRBD1. The CDR3 spans 15 residues. CDR1 SGHNT and CDR2 YENEEA come from the germline V gene. V was clipped by 5 bases and J by 7 bases; unmatched bases: 10. The CDR3 nucleotides read TGTGCCAGCAGCCCGCGCCCCCGGACAGGGGGTGGCTACACCTTC. It yields the protein CASSPRPRTGGGYTF.

The V call is TRBV3-1 (or the pseudogene TRBV3-2), the J call TRBJ1-5; D ambiguous. V lost 1 base, J lost 0 bases, and 7 bases lay in between. The CDR3 has 15 amino acids. Per the germline V gene, CDR1 is LGHDT and CDR2 is YNNKEL (reference sequence). CDR3 in DNA: TGTGCCAGCAGCCAAGGGGCCCTTAGCAATCAGCCCCAGCATTTT. It encodes CASSQGALSNQPQHF.

The chain carries TRBV6-6 and TRBJ2-7, with a weak D call TRBD2 (6 bases). The germline V and J ends were trimmed by 6 bases and 6 bases, with 9 bases remaining between them. The CDR3 is 11 residues long. Germline V gives CDR1 MNHNY, CDR2 SVGAGI (reference sequence). CDR3 sequence reads: CASSLGGEQYF. In DNA, the CDR3 is TGTGCCAGCAGCCTCGGGGGCGAGCAGTACTTC.

The rearrangement joins TRBV7-9 to TRBJ2-7; D is undetermined. The CDR3 extends over 14 amino acids. CDR1 and CDR2 from the germline V gene are SEHNR and FQNEAQ (reference sequence). V lost 0 bases, J lost 6 bases, and 12 bases lay in between. DNA of the CDR3: TGTGCCAGCAGCTTAGCCAGTCCCACAGCCGAGCAGTACTTC. It encodes CASSLASPTAEQYF.

The chain recombines TRBV20-1 with TRBJ1-4; 8 positions match TRBD1. V lost 3 bases, J lost 0 bases, and 3 bases stayed unmatched. The germline V gene encodes CDR1 DFQATT and CDR2 SNEGSKA (reference sequence). The CDR3 has 15 residues. The CDR3 DNA reads as TGCAGTGCTAGTCAGGGGGCTGCAACTAATGAAAAACTGTTTTTT. Its translation: CSASQGAATNEKLFF.

The rearrangement uses TRBV5-6 and TRBJ2-7; weak D call: TRBD1 (5 bases). Trimming removed 1 base from V and 2 bases from J, with 13 bases in between. There are 15 residues in the CDR3. Per the germline V gene, CDR1 is SGHDT and CDR2 is YYEEEE. CDR3 region: CASSLPPTGAYEQYF. The CDR3 coding sequence is TGTGCCAGCAGCTTGCCCCCCACAGGAGCCTACGAGCAGTACTTC. Full variable domain (rest looked up from reference TRBV5-6 and TRBJ2-7): DAGVTQSPTHLIKTRGQQVTLRCSPKSGHDTVSWYQQALGQGPQFIFQYYEEEERQRGNFPDRFSGHQFPNYSSELNVNALLLGDSALYLCASSLPPTGAYEQYFGPGTRLTVT.

This chain connects TRBV3-1 (or the pseudogene TRBV3-2) to TRBJ2-1, with a tentative D call TRBD1 (6 bases). The V end lost 1 base, the J end lost 2 bases, and 9 bases lay between the germline ends. The germline gives CDR1 LGHDT, CDR2 YNNKEL (reference sequence). The CDR3 covers 15 residues. CDR3 in amino acids: CASSQVQGPYNEQFF. The CDR3 coding sequence is TGTGCCAGCAGCCAAGTACAGGGACCCTACAATGAGCAGTTCTTC.

This chain uses TRBV2 with TRBJ1-2; 7 bases fit TRBD1. This CDR3 is 13 amino acids long. After removal of 9 bases from V and 2 bases from J, the junction contained 6 bases not matched to a gene. Germline V gene sequence: CDR1 SNHLY, CDR2 FYNNEI. CDR3 DNA sequence: TGTGCCAGTGCAGGGGGGAGGAACTATGGCTACACCTTC. This gives the protein CASAGGRNYGYTF.